Below, one T cell receptor beta chain is given with its context. No antigen is known for it. This sample stems from a study of OX40 agonist ivuxolimab in advanced cancers. Study as a whole: With a range of roughly 20 to 90, age averaged approximately 55 years, and nearly 85% were male. Whole-study findings and limits: Clonal expansion by week 6 occurred in CD4+ and CD8+ blood T cells (at 0.1 to 3.0 mg/kg). Mean expanded clone counts were higher in CD8+ than CD4+ T cells.

Trimming pared 6 bases from V and 7 bases from J, leaving 16 bases between. This CDR3 has 13 residues. CDR1 and CDR2 from the germline V gene are WNHNN and SYGVQD (reference sequence). Data came from immunoSEQ multiplex PCR; TCRdb stores just in-frame clones and leaves some out. The sample carries about 110,000 clones, roughly 90% recorded once. The investigators sampled blood at baseline, at cycle 4 day 1, and at cycle 7 day 1. Specimen: CD4+ or CD8+ T cells sorted from blood, collected in a trial of the OX40 agonist ivuxolimab. V is TRBV10-1 and J is TRBJ2-7; possible D gene TRBD1, 7 bases. The sequence came from an adult with an advanced solid tumor such as melanoma, head and neck, liver or kidney cancer. The CDR3 nucleotides read TGCGCCAGCAGGTCCAGGGGGACTGGAGAGCAGTACTTC. Residues: CASRSRGTGEQYF.